This passage covers 20 T cell receptor beta chains from one sample sequenced in a study of T-cell memory formation after mild COVID-19. MiXCR, applied by TCRdb to the 5' RACE reads, yields one record per CDR3 protein. The sample records some 250,000 distinct CDR3 sequences, roughly a tenth being singletons. Sample: PBMCs or a T cell subset sorted from them (not recorded which). The source is a man aged 18 to 35 who had mild COVID-19 (a few samples of this study predate the infection). Cell type and time point are not known.

Ten or more counts support this clonotype. J is TRBJ2-3 and V is TRBV9, with D possibly TRBD1 on 6 matching bases. V lost 5 bases, J lost 0 bases, and 13 bases lay in between. The CDR3 runs 15 residues. Germline CDR1 reads SGDLS; CDR2 reads YYNGEE. The CDR3 sequence: CASSYRGGSTDTQYF. CDR3 DNA sequence: TGTGCCAGCAGTTATAGAGGGGGTAGCACAGATACGCAGTATTTT.

This chain uses TRBV18 with TRBJ2-7; 8 bases align to TRBD1. The CDR3 length is 14 residues. Germline CDR1 reads KGHSH; CDR2 reads LQKENI. Trimming cost V 2 bases and J 3 bases; bases outside gene matches: 3. For the CDR3, the DNA is TGTGCCAGCTCACCATCACAGGGGGTCTACGAGCAGTACGTC. Encoded protein: CASSPSQGVYEQYV.

The chain couples TRBV29-1 to TRBJ2-5; 8 bases are a match to TRBD1. This CDR3 is built from 15 residues. Germline assignment: CDR1 SQVTM and CDR2 ANQGSEA. The V gene end was trimmed by 5 bases and the J gene end by 4 bases; junction bases not matched to a gene: 12. The CDR3 is CSVSNWDRRGETQYF. The CDR3 DNA reads TGCAGCGTTAGTAACTGGGACAGGAGGGGAGAGACCCAGTACTTC.

The chain carries TRBV25-1 and TRBJ1-6; D perhaps matches TRBD1 (6 bases). Germline-derived CDR1 and CDR2 are MGHDK and SYGVNS. V dropped 9 bases and J dropped 9 bases, with 18 bases sitting between them. The CDR3 consists of 14 residues. The CDR3 here is CARRKGVFGSPLHF. In nucleotides, the CDR3 is TGTGCCAGGAGGAAGGGGGTTTTTGGTTCACCCCTCCACTTT.

The chain links TRBV6-1 to TRBJ2-1; 8 bases are a match to TRBD2. CDR3 length: 16 amino acids. CDR1 MNHNS and CDR2 SASEGT come from the germline V gene. Trimming removed 2 bases from V and 2 bases from J; junction bases left unmatched: 5. This chain's CDR3 is CASSESGGGTYNEQFF. DNA for the CDR3: TGTGCCAGCAGTGAATCGGGCGGGGGGACCTACAATGAGCAGTTCTTC.

The chain is built from TRBV4-3 and TRBJ2-3; D uncertain. The germline V gene encodes CDR1 LGHNA and CDR2 YSLEER. The CDR3 is made up of 15 amino acids. The V gene lost 1 base and the J gene lost 0 bases, with 8 bases spanning the gap. This CDR3 is CASSQVRMSTDTQYF. CDR3 DNA sequence: TGCGCCAGCAGCCAAGTAAGGATGAGCACAGATACGCAGTATTTT.

The chain carries TRBV27 and TRBJ1-5, with D uncertain. The germline V gene encodes CDR1 MNHEY and CDR2 SMNVEV (reference sequence). The CDR3 is 10 amino acids. The CDR3 reads CARNAAAQHF. CDR3 DNA sequence: TGTGCGAGGAACGCCGCGGCCCAGCATTTT.

This clonotype was found many times. The chain couples TRBV20-1 to TRBJ2-5, with D possibly matching TRBD1 (6 bases). The germline CDR1 and CDR2 sequences are DFQATT and SNEGSKA (reference sequence). The CDR3 has 14 amino acids. Trimming shortened V by 2 bases and J by 1 base, and 11 bases separated the two germline ends. CDR3 sequence (DNA): TGCAGTGCTAGATCAGGGGCCCCCCAAGAGACCCAGTACTTC. Protein: CSARSGAPQETQYF.

This sequence joins TRBV11-2 and TRBJ2-3; 11 bases align to TRBD2. The CDR3 is 17 residues long. Per germline, CDR1 SGHAT and CDR2 FQNNGV. Trimming cost V 1 base and J 5 bases; bases outside gene matches: 8. CDR3 DNA sequence: TGTGCCAGCAGCTTAGCCATTATAGCGGGGGGGCGAGATACGCAGTATTTT. It specifies CASSLAIIAGGRDTQYF.

This clonotype was counted ten times or more. The chain employs TRBV4-3 and TRBJ2-2; no clear D. The CDR3 consists of 15 residues. The germline V gene has CDR1 LGHNA and CDR2 YSLEER. V was cut by 0 bases and J by 6 bases, with 11 bases left in between. The CDR3: CASSQESWSSGELFF. The CDR3 DNA follows: TGCGCCAGCAGCCAAGAATCATGGAGCTCCGGGGAGCTGTTTTTT.

This clonotype has only a few counts. This chain connects TRBV28 to TRBJ2-5, with a possible D match to TRBD1 (6 bases). There are 14 residues in the CDR3. Germline V gene data show CDR1 as MDHEN and CDR2 as SYDVKM. V lost 6 bases and J lost 2, with 13 bases in between. The CDR3 DNA is TGTGCCAGCAGCGAGGGACAAACGCAAGAGACCCAGTACTTC. Its protein product is CASSEGQTQETQYF.

The V gene is TRBV6-1, the J gene TRBJ1-5; no firm D call. This CDR3 comprises 16 residues. Trimming removed 2 bases at V and 1 base at J, with 12 bases between. Germline CDR1 and CDR2: MNHNS and SASEGT. CDR3 nucleotide sequence: TGTGCCAGCAGTGAATTTGTGTTTTGGAGCAATCAGCCCCAGCATTTT. Translation gives CASSEFVFWSNQPQHF.

Only a few counts were recorded for this clonotype. The chain is built from TRBV15 and TRBJ1-1; the D gene is possibly TRBD1 (6 bases). CDR1 and CDR2 from the germline V gene are LNHNV and YYDKDF (reference sequence). The CDR3 consists of 16 residues. The V gene lost 1 base and the J gene lost 1 base, with 13 bases spanning the gap. CDR3 loop: CATSRVGGASNTEAFF. In DNA, the CDR3 is TGTGCCACCAGCAGAGTAGGGGGGGCCTCGAACACTGAAGCTTTCTTT.

This clonotype was seen a few times. V gene TRBV30 combines with J gene TRBJ1-1; TRBD1 might be the D (5 bases). The germline gives CDR1 GTSNPN, CDR2 SVGIG (reference sequence). This CDR3 has 10 residues. Deletions cut 5 bases from V and 7 bases from J, with 8 bases between. The CDR3 bases are TGTGCCTGGTTGGGGGGTGAAGCTTTCTTT. It translates to CAWLGGEAFF.

This clonotype was picked up a small number of times. The chain carries TRBV7-6 and TRBJ2-6; tentative D call: TRBD1 (6 bases). The V gene's germline CDR1 is SGHVS and CDR2 FNYEAQ. The CDR3 covers 17 residues. Trimming left V 5 bases short and J 0 bases short, with 14 bases between. The CDR3 loop is CASSPRTDSSGANVLTF. In DNA form, the CDR3 reads TGTGCCAGCAGCCCACGGACAGACAGCTCTGGGGCCAACGTCCTGACTTTC.

This clonotype occurred a few times. The CDR3 coding sequence is TGCGCCAGCAGCCACTGGGACAGGCGATCCTATGGCTACACCTTC. Its translation is CASSHWDRRSYGYTF. The chain links TRBV4-3 to TRBJ1-2, with 8 bases that match TRBD1. The CDR3 is made up of 15 amino acids. CDR1 is LGHNA, CDR2 YSLEER, per germline. V dropped 3 bases and J dropped 4; count of bases not matched to a gene: 7.

This clonotype was counted between two and nine times. V gene TRBV7-2 combines with J gene TRBJ2-3; D possibly corresponds to TRBD1 (6 bases). The CDR3 sequence is 15 residues long. The ends were cut back, 3 bases at V and 2 bases at J, with 12 bases in the middle. Germline lookup yields CDR1 SGHTA and CDR2 FQGNSA. CDR3 sequence (DNA): TGTGCCAGCAGCTTGAACGGACAGTTCACAGATACGCAGTATTTT. The encoded protein is CASSLNGQFTDTQYF. Filled out from reference TRBV7-2 and TRBJ2-3, the complete variable domain reads GAGVSQSPSNKVTEKGKDVELRCDPISGHTALYWYRQSLGQGLEFLIYFQGNSAPDKSGLPSDRFSAERTGGSVSTLTIQRTQQEDSAVYLCASSLNGQFTDTQYFGPGTRLTVL.

This chain uses TRBV5-1 with TRBJ1-6, with 8 bases matching TRBD1. The CDR3 sequence is 16 residues long. Germline values: CDR1 SGHRS, CDR2 YFSETQ. After removal of 6 bases from V and 7 bases from J, the junction contained 12 bases not matched to a gene. Here the CDR3 DNA reads TGCGCCAGCAAACTTCACGGGACAGGTGGCAATTCACCCCTCCACTTT. This encodes CASKLHGTGGNSPLHF.

This clonotype was seen more than once but under ten times. The rearrangement joins TRBV6-2 or TRBV6-3 to TRBJ1-4; a weak D match, TRBD1 (6 bases). CDR1 and CDR2 (germline): MNHEY, SVGEGT. CDR3 length: 12 amino acids. Trimming removed 4 bases at V and 15 bases at J, with 15 bases between. The CDR3 spells CASSFLRGRLFF. The CDR3, as DNA: TGTGCCAGCAGTTTTCTTCGGGGGCGCTTGTTTTTT.

The V gene is TRBV24-1, the J gene TRBJ2-1; a weak D match, TRBD2 (5 bases). Matching the DNA end better, TRBJ2-7 makes the J call doubtful. The CDR3 is 16 amino acids. Germline V gene lookup returns CDR1 KGHDR and CDR2 SFDVKD. CDR3 bases: TGTGCCACCAGTGATAAGCCGAAGAGCGGAAGCTACGAGCAGTACTTC. Its translation is CATSDKPKSGSYEQYF.